This T cell receptor beta chain was captured by sequencing in a study of cytomegalovirus exposure and HLA in healthy donors. With respect to this clone: The antigen is undetermined. This specimen includes other DNA sequences encoding the same CDR3.

Regarding the study as a whole: It was 150 or so TCR beta chains that were listed as cytomegalovirus-associated.

Libraries were prepared by immunoSEQ multiplex PCR; TCRdb keeps only in-frame clonotypes and omits some of them. The sample yields 190,000 or so clones, approximately 84% seen once. This CDR3 region has 12 residues. Germline V gene sequence: CDR1 SGDLS, CDR2 YYNGEE. V lost 0 bases, J lost 6 bases, and 7 bases lay in between. The chain links TRBV9 to TRBJ2-7; no clear D. Sequencing was carried out using PBMCs. The sequence came from a woman aged 18 to 35 in good health and CMV-seropositive. The CDR3 DNA follows: TGTGCCAGCAGCGTAGGCCGCGGCGAGCAGTACTTC. Protein product: CASSVGRGEQYF. The whole variable domain, filled in from reference TRBV9 and TRBJ2-7, reads DSGVTQTPKHLITATGQRVTLRCSPRSGDLSVYWYQQSLDQGLQFLIQYYNGEERAKGNILERFSAQQFPDLHSELNLSSLELGDSALYFCASSVGRGEQYFGPGTRLTVT.